This entry describes one T cell receptor (beta chain). The data derive from a study of blood T cell repertoires in COVID-19. Study context: The United States, Italy and Spain supplied acute and convalescent COVID-19 samples.

Assay: immunoSEQ multiplex PCR; the TCRdb copy retains only in-frame clones and omits some. This table holds about 22,000 clones, around 92% found once. This CDR3 contains 17 residues. CDR1 is SEHNR, CDR2 FQNEAQ, per germline (reference sequence). J lost 0 bases, V lost 5 bases, and 10 bases had no gene match. The genes are TRBV7-9 and TRBJ2-1; TRBD2 matches 7 bases. The receptor's source is a woman in her 70s with active COVID-19. The sample consisted of peripheral blood. CDR3 coding DNA: TGTGCCAGCAGCCCCCGGTGGGTAGCGGGCTCCTACAATGAGCAGTTCTTC. Its protein is CASSPRWVAGSYNEQFF.